These T cell receptor beta chains were read from a single sample in a study of human T cells and chemical hapten exposure. TCRdb reprocessed the RACE reads with MiXCR, giving one entry per CDR3 protein. Of over 100,000 distinct CDR3 sequences listed, 10% to 12% are singletons. Sequenced material: whole blood, taken in connection with sensitization to the hapten diphenylcyclopropenone (DPC). The receptors here all came from a woman aged 50 to 65 with alopecia areata. Some clones in this sample may be carry-over from other donors' samples. Both conserved end residues are part of each CDR3. D genes are given only for firm matches. Clone size, where shown, is once, few, many, or a class for clones that have expanded.

v_gene	len	d_gene	abundance	j_gene	CDR3nt	CDR3aa
TRBV29-1	15	TRBD1	few	TRBJ2-7	TGCAGCGCCACACTCCGGGACAGGGCAGTGGAAGAGCAGTACTTC	CSATLRDRAVEEQYF
TRBV6-6	11	NA	NA	TRBJ1-1	TGTGCCAGCAGTCCCGACACTGAAGCTTTCTTT	CASSPDTEAFF
TRBV5-6	16	TRBD1	NA	TRBJ1-5	TGTGCCAGCAGCCCCTGGGACCGGGACAGGGGTCAGCCCCAGCATTTT	CASSPWDRDRGQPQHF
TRBV28	13	NA	many	TRBJ2-7	TGTGCCAGCAGCTCGGGGGCTAGCGACGAGCAGTACTTC	CASSSGASDEQYF
TRBV6-6	12	NA	NA	TRBJ1-1	TGTGCCAGCAGTTATTCGGCCACTGAAGCTTTCTTT	CASSYSATEAFF
TRBV12-3/TRBV12-4	17	TRBD2	many	TRBJ2-2	TGTGCCAGCAGTCCGGGACTAGCGGGGGTTCTTGGCGGGGAGCTGTTTTTT	CASSPGLAGVLGGELFF
TRBV20-1	19	TRBD1	NA	TRBJ1-1	TGCAGTGCTTCTAACACAACCGGGACAGGGAAAAGGGAGAACACTGAAGCTTTCTTT	CSASNTTGTGKRENTEAFF
TRBV7-6	15	TRBD1	NA	TRBJ2-3	TGTGCCAGCAGCTTAGAGAGGGGGCCCACAGATACGCAGTATTTT	CASSLERGPTDTQYF
TRBV24-1	15	TRBD2	NA	TRBJ2-1	TGTGCCACCAGTGATGCCGGGACTAGTCTCAATGAGCAGTTCTTC	CATSDAGTSLNEQFF
TRBV14	16	NA	NA	TRBJ1-3	TGTGCCAGCAGCCAAGATAACGAGGTAAAAGGAAACACCATATATTTT	CASSQDNEVKGNTIYF
TRBV20-1	17	TRBD2	NA	TRBJ2-7	TGCAGTGCTAGAGGGCTGCAAGCGGGACTAGCGGGAGGTAGGCAGTACTTC	CSARGLQAGLAGGRQYF
TRBV11-2	13	NA	NA	TRBJ2-7	TGTGCCAGCAGCGCGCACACTAGTTACGAGCAGTACTTC	CASSAHTSYEQYF
TRBV20-1	13	NA	few	TRBJ1-1	TGCAGTGCTAGATCGGGTATGAACACTGAAGCTTTCTTT	CSARSGMNTEAFF
TRBV18	13	TRBD1	NA	TRBJ1-1	TGTGCCAGCGCTGACAGGGGGGCGACTGAAGCTTTCTTT	CASADRGATEAFF
TRBV29-1	11	NA	NA	TRBJ1-2	TGCAGCGTTGAAAGTGGGGGCCGGGAGGCCTTC	CSVESGGREAF
TRBV7-2	15	NA	NA	TRBJ2-5	TGTGCCAGCAGCTTAGCGCAAAGGGAGAGAGAGACCCAGTACTTC	CASSLAQRERETQYF
TRBV5-4	15	TRBD2	many	TRBJ2-7	TGTGCCAGCAGCCCGGCCGGGACTAGCTCCTACGAGCAGTACTTC	CASSPAGTSSYEQYF
TRBV27	11	TRBD1	NA	TRBJ2-7	TGTGCCGCCACAGGGGACTACGAGCAGTACTTC	CAATGDYEQYF
TRBV13	15	TRBD2	few	TRBJ2-7	TGTGCCAGCAGCCTAGCGGGGGTAAGGGGCTACGAGCAGTACTTC	CASSLAGVRGYEQYF
TRBV29-1	16	NA	NA	TRBJ2-1	TGCAGCGTTGAGGGGTCGACGTGGAGCTCCTACAATGAGCAGTTCTTC	CSVEGSTWSSYNEQFF
TRBV12-3/TRBV12-4	17	NA	few	TRBJ2-3	TGTGCCAGCAGTCAATTTACCGGGGGGCTTAGCACAGATACGCAGTATTTT	CASSQFTGGLSTDTQYF
TRBV10-2	14	TRBD2	NA	TRBJ2-5	TGCGCCAGCAGTGATGGGAGGGGTATAGAGACCCAGTACTTC	CASSDGRGIETQYF
TRBV29-1	13	NA	many	TRBJ1-2	TGCAGCGTCCCCGGCACAGCTAACTATGGCTACACCTTC	CSVPGTANYGYTF
TRBV12-3/TRBV12-4	14	NA	few	TRBJ1-5	TGTGCCAGCAGTTTATGGCAGGTTAATCAGCCCCAGCATTTT	CASSLWQVNQPQHF
TRBV15	13	NA	NA	TRBJ2-7	TGTGCCACCAGCAGAGATGAGGACTACGAGCAGTACTTC	CATSRDEDYEQYF
TRBV12-3/TRBV12-4	15	NA	many	TRBJ2-6	TGTGCCAGCAACAGACAGCGCTCTGGGGCCAACGTCCTGACTTTC	CASNRQRSGANVLTF
TRBV5-4	13	NA	NA	TRBJ2-7	TGTGCCAGCAGTTGGGGACCGACGTACGAGCAGTACTTC	CASSWGPTYEQYF
TRBV5-8	16	NA	many	TRBJ1-5	TGTGCCAGCAGCTTGGAGGTCGCAGGTCCAAATCAGCCCCAGCATTTT	CASSLEVAGPNQPQHF
TRBV27	15	TRBD1	NA	TRBJ1-2	TGTGCCAGCAGTGTCTCCGGGACAGGGTATAACGGCTACACCTTC	CASSVSGTGYNGYTF
TRBV18	15	TRBD1	many	TRBJ1-5	TGTGCCAGCTCACCTGGACAGGGGCGTAATCAGCCCCAGCATTTT	CASSPGQGRNQPQHF
TRBV7-9	12	NA	NA	TRBJ1-5	TGTGCCAGCAGCCAAATAGAAGGGCCCCAGCATTTT	CASSQIEGPQHF
TRBV6-1	11	NA	NA	TRBJ2-7	TGTGCCAGCAGTGAAATGGACGAGCAGTACTTC	CASSEMDEQYF
TRBV20-1	15	NA	NA	TRBJ2-6	TGCAGTGCTAGAGGGGCAGGGTCTGGGGCCAACGTCCTGACTTTC	CSARGAGSGANVLTF
TRBV20-1	14	TRBD1	NA	TRBJ1-1	TGCAGTGCTATCCCTTGGACAGGGGAGACTGAAGCTTTCTTT	CSAIPWTGETEAFF
TRBV7-9	13	NA	NA	TRBJ1-4	TGTGCCAGCAGCTATGGGGGTCGACAGGAACTGTTTTTT	CASSYGGRQELFF
TRBV18	16	TRBD2	NA	TRBJ2-1	TGTGCCAGCTCACCAATCGGGACTAGCGGGGACGATGAGCAGTTCTTC	CASSPIGTSGDDEQFF
TRBV13	12	NA	few	TRBJ1-1	TGTGCCAGCAGCTTAGGTACTTCTGAAGCTTTCTTT	CASSLGTSEAFF
TRBV28	15	TRBD2	few	TRBJ2-3	TGTGCCAGCAGTCGGAACGCGGGGGGCACAGATACGCAGTATTTT	CASSRNAGGTDTQYF
TRBV7-2	17	TRBD2	few	TRBJ2-6	TGTGCCAGCAGCCCCGGACTAGCGGGAGGTGGGGCCAACGTCCTGACTTTC	CASSPGLAGGGANVLTF
TRBV11-3	15	NA	NA	TRBJ1-5	TGTGCCAGCAGCTACCCCAGGGTCGCGTGGCAGCCCCAGCATTTT	CASSYPRVAWQPQHF
TRBV28	12	NA	once	TRBJ1-6	TGTGCCAGTACAGGGTTGGGTTCACCCCTCCACTTT	CASTGLGSPLHF
TRBV12-3/TRBV12-4	14	TRBD2	many	TRBJ2-1	TGTGCCAGCAGTTTGGGACTAGCGCACAATGAGCAGTTCTTC	CASSLGLAHNEQFF